This T cell receptor (beta chain) was captured by sequencing in a study of lymphopenia after photon versus proton radiotherapy. Study conclusions and caveats: Photon-treated patients lost naive T cells and TCR diversity; proton-treated stayed stable.

The CDR3 loop spans 17 amino acids. V was clipped by 2 bases and J by 0 bases, with 16 bases between them. Per the germline V gene, CDR1 is KGHSH and CDR2 is LQKENI. The table came from immunoSEQ multiplex PCR; TCRdb's copy has only in-frame clones and leaves some out. The table includes more than 15,000 clones, roughly nine tenths detected once. Note on this clone: The antigen is not known.

The chain carries TRBV18 and TRBJ1-1; no clear D gene. The origin of this receptor is a woman aged 60-75 years with cholangiocarcinoma. Some clones in this sample may be carry-over from other donors' samples. The sample here was peripheral blood, taken from a patient treated with proton-based radiotherapy. The CDR3 DNA sequence: TGTGCCAGCTCACCATCGGCCACTAGAGCTTTGAACACTGAAGCTTTCTTT. Amino acid sequence: CASSPSATRALNTEAFF.